A selection of T cell receptor beta chains follows, all from one sample in a study of blood T cells in healthy people across ages. MiXCR, run by TCRdb on the 5' RACE reads, gives a single entry per CDR3 protein. The table includes hundreds of thousands of distinct CDR3 sequences, approximately 30% detected once. Sequenced material: blood. The receptors were gathered from an elderly woman in good health. Each CDR3 is given with its conserved first and last residue. A D gene is named only where the DNA matches it firmly. A row's size may be missing; if present it is once, few, many or a size class.

j_gene: TRBJ2-7
abundance: .
d_gene: TRBD2
v_gene: TRBV5-1
CDR3aa: CASSLLASGSYEQYF
CDR3nt: TGCGCCAGCAGCTTGTTGGCTAGCGGGTCCTACGAGCAGTACTTC

j_gene: TRBJ1-2
abundance: many
d_gene: .
v_gene: TRBV6-5
CDR3aa: CASSPPGRVYGYTF
CDR3nt: TGTGCCAGCAGCCCACCGGGGCGCGTCTATGGCTACACCTTC

j_gene: TRBJ2-5
abundance: many
d_gene: .
v_gene: TRBV7-3
CDR3aa: CASSSRHSGGKNEQYF
CDR3nt: TGTGCCAGCAGCTCGCGCCATTCAGGGGGGAAAAATGAGCAGTACTTC

j_gene: TRBJ1-6
abundance: .
d_gene: .
v_gene: TRBV5-1
CDR3aa: CASSLEGSKESPLHF
CDR3nt: TGCGCCAGCAGCTTGGAGGGCAGTAAAGAGTCACCTCTCCACTTT

j_gene: TRBJ2-3
abundance: many
d_gene: .
v_gene: TRBV3-1
CDR3aa: CASSRVAGLSTLNTQYF
CDR3nt: TGTGCCAGCAGCCGGGTCGCGGGACTCAGTACCCTCAATACGCAGTATTTT

j_gene: TRBJ2-6
abundance: once
d_gene: .
v_gene: TRBV4-3
CDR3aa: CASSEGGTPGADVLTF
CDR3nt: TGCGCCAGCAGCGAAGGGGGGACACCCGGGGCCGACGTCCTGACTTTC

j_gene: TRBJ2-3
abundance: many
d_gene: .
v_gene: TRBV6-1
CDR3aa: CASSESGGRTDTQYF
CDR3nt: TGTGCCAGCAGTGAATCCGGGGGGCGCACAGATACGCAGTATTTT

j_gene: TRBJ2-7
abundance: .
d_gene: .
v_gene: TRBV20-1
CDR3aa: CSARRLTSREQYF
CDR3nt: TGCAGTGCTAGACGACTCACCTCACGGGAGCAGTACTTC

j_gene: TRBJ2-5
abundance: many
d_gene: TRBD1
v_gene: TRBV24-1
CDR3aa: CATSDLGQGLETQYF
CDR3nt: TGTGCCACCAGTGATTTGGGACAGGGGTTGGAGACCCAGTACTTC

j_gene: TRBJ1-2
abundance: .
d_gene: .
v_gene: TRBV19
CDR3aa: CASSMLGDYGNTF
CDR3nt: TGTGCCAGTAGTATGCTGGGGGACTATGGCAACACCTTC

j_gene: TRBJ2-1
abundance: many
d_gene: TRBD1
v_gene: TRBV5-6
CDR3aa: CASTRTGAWEQFF
CDR3nt: TGTGCCAGCACCAGGACAGGGGCATGGGAGCAGTTCTTC

j_gene: TRBJ2-1
abundance: .
d_gene: TRBD1
v_gene: TRBV5-1
CDR3aa: CASSLSGTGSINEQFF
CDR3nt: TGCGCCAGCAGCTTGAGTGGGACAGGGAGTATCAATGAGCAGTTCTTC

j_gene: TRBJ2-5
abundance: .
d_gene: .
v_gene: TRBV6-1
CDR3aa: CASSDAGRETQYF
CDR3nt: TGTGCCAGCAGTGATGCAGGGCGTGAGACCCAGTACTTC

j_gene: TRBJ1-5
abundance: many
d_gene: .
v_gene: TRBV6-1
CDR3aa: CASSINSNQPQHF
CDR3nt: TGTGCCAGCAGTATCAATAGCAATCAGCCCCAGCATTTT

j_gene: TRBJ1-4
abundance: .
d_gene: .
v_gene: TRBV7-8
CDR3aa: CASSLSKGGRFNEKLFF
CDR3nt: TGTGCCAGCAGCTTATCTAAGGGGGGCAGATTTAATGAAAAACTGTTTTTT

j_gene: TRBJ2-3
abundance: many
d_gene: .
v_gene: TRBV7-9
CDR3aa: CASSLAVGAATDTQYF
CDR3nt: TGTGCCAGCAGCTTAGCGGTTGGTGCGGCCACAGATACGCAGTATTTT

j_gene: TRBJ1-1
abundance: .
d_gene: TRBD1
v_gene: TRBV28
CDR3aa: CASSPRSQDRLNTEAFF
CDR3nt: TGTGCCAGCAGTCCGCGTAGCCAGGACAGGCTGAACACTGAAGCTTTCTTT

j_gene: TRBJ1-2
abundance: few
d_gene: TRBD1
v_gene: TRBV10-3
CDR3aa: CAIGTETSYGYTF
CDR3nt: TGTGCCATTGGGACAGAGACTTCGTATGGCTACACCTTC

j_gene: TRBJ2-7
abundance: .
d_gene: .
v_gene: TRBV6-6
CDR3aa: CASSLRSQDYEQYF
CDR3nt: TGTGCCAGCAGTTTGAGGAGTCAAGACTACGAGCAGTACTTC